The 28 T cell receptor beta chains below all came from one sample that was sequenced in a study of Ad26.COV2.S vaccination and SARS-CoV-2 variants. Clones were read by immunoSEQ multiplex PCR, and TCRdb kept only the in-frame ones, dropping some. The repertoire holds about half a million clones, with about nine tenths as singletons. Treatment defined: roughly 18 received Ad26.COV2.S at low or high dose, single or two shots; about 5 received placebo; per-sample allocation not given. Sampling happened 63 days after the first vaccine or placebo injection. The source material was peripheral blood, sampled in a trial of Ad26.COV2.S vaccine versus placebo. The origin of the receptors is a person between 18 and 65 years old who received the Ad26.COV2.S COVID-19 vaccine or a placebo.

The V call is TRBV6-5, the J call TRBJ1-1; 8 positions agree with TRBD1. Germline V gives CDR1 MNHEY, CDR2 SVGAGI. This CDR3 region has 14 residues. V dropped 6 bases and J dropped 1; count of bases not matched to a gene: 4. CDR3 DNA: TGTGCCAGCAGGCCGACAGGGGCGAACACTGAAGCTTTCTTT. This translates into CASRPTGANTEAFF.

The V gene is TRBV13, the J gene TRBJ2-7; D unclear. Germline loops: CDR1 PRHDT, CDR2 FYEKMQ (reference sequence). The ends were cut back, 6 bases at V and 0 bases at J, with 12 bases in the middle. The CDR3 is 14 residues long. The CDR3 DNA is TGTGCCAGCAGGCGGACCCTAAGCTCCTACGAGCAGTACTTC. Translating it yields CASRRTLSSYEQYF.

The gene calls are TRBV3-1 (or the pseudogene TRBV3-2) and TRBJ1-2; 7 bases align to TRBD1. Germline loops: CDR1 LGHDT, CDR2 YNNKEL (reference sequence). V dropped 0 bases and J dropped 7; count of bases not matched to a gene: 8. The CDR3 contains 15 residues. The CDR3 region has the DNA TGTGCCAGCAGCCAAGATGTCAGGGGGTCGCGTGGCTACACCTTC. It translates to CASSQDVRGSRGYTF.

CDR3: CASSFFLSLADRKSSYEQYF. DNA for the CDR3: TGTGCCAGCAGTTTTTTTTTATCCCTAGCGGATCGTAAAAGCTCCTACGAGCAGTACTTC. The chain links TRBV28 to TRBJ2-7; the match to TRBD2 covers 7 bases. This CDR3 spans 20 amino acids. The junction had 20 bases not matched to a gene; V was cut back by 3 bases and J by 0 bases. Germline CDR1 MDHEN, CDR2 SYDVKM.

CDR3 sequence: CASRKSDYGYTF. The CDR3, as DNA: TGTGCCAGCAGAAAGAGTGATTATGGCTACACCTTC. This chain connects TRBV6-5 to TRBJ1-2; D is unclear. The CDR3 is 12 amino acids. The germline gives CDR1 MNHEY, CDR2 SVGAGI. Between the trimmed V and J ends, which lost 6 bases and 5 bases, there was a span of 10 bases.

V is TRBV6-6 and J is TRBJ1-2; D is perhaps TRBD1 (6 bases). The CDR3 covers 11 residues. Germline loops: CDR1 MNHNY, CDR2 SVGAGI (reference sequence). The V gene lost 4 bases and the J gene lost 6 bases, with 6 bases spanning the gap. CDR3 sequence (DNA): TGTGCCAGCAGTTCAGGGGATGGCTACACCTTC. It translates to CASSSGDGYTF.

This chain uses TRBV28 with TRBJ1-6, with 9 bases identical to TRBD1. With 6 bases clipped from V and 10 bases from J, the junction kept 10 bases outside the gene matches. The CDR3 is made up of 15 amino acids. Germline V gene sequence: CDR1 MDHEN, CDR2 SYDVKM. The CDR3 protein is CASSRRTGESSPLHF. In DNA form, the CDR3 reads TGTGCCAGCAGCAGGAGGACAGGGGAATCCTCACCCCTCCACTTT.

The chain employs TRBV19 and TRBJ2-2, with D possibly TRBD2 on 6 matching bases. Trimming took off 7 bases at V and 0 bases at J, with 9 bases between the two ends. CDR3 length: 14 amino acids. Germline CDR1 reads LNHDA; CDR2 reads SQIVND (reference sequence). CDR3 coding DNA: TGTGCCAGTACTGAGCGGGCGAACACCGGGGAGCTGTTTTTT. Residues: CASTERANTGELFF. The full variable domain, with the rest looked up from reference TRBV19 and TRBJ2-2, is DGGITQSPKYLFRKEGQNVTLSCEQNLNHDAMYWYRQDPGQGLRLIYYSQIVNDFQKGDIAEGYSVSREKKESFPLTVTSAQKNPTAFYLCASTERANTGELFFGEGSRLTVL.

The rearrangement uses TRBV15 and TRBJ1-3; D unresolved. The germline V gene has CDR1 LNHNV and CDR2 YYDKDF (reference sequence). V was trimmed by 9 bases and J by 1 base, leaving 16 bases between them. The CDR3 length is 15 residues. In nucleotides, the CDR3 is TGTGCCACGCTAAACCCGGAGGGTTCTGGAAACACCATATATTTT. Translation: CATLNPEGSGNTIYF.

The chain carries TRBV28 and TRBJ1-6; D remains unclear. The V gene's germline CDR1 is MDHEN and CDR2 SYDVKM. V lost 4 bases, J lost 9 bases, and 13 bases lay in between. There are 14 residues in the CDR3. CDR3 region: CASSYQRRSSPLHF. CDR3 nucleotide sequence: TGTGCCAGCAGTTACCAGAGGAGGAGTTCACCCCTCCACTTT.

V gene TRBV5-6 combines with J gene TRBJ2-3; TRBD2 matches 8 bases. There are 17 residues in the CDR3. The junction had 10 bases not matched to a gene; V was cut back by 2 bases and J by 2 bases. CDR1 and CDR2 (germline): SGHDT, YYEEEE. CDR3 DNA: TGTGCCAGCAGCTTTTTTTCTTGGCGGGGGGCCACAGATACGCAGTATTTT. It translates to CASSFFSWRGATDTQYF.

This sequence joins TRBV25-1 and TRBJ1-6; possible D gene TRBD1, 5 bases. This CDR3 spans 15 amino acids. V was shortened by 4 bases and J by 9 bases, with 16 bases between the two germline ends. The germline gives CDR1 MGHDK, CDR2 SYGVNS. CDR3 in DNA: TGTGCCAGCAGTGCCTTCCAGGGTAATAGTTCACCCCTCCACTTT. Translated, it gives CASSAFQGNSSPLHF.

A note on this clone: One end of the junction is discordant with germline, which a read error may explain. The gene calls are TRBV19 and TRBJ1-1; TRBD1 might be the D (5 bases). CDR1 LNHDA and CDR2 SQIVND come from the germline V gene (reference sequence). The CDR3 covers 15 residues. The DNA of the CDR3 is TGTGCCAGTAGTCTAGACAGATCCAGGAACACTGAAGCTTTCTTT. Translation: CASSLDRSRNTEAFF. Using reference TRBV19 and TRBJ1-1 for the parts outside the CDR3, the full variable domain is DGGITQSPKYLFRKEGQNVTLSCEQNLNHDAMYWYRQDPGQGLRLIYYSQIVNDFQKGDIAEGYSVSREKKESFPLTVTSAQKNPTAFYLCASSLDRSRNTEAFFGQGTRLTVV.

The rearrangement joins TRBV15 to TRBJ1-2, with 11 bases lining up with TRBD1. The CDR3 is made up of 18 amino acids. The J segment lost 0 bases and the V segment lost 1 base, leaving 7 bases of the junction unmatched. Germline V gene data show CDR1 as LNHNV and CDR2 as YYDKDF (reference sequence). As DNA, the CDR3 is TGTGCCACCAGCAGAGGCGGACAGGGGGCTCCCACTAACTATGGCTACACCTTC. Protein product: CATSRGGQGAPTNYGYTF.

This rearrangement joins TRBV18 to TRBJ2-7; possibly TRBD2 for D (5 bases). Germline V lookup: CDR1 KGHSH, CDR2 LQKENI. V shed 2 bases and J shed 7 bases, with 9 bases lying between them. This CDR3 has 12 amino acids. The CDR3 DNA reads TGTGCCAGCTCACCAAACAGAGGGGAGCAGTACTTC. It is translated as CASSPNRGEQYF.

CDR3 DNA sequence: TGTGCCAGCAGCGCCGGACTAGCGGGTTACAATGAGCAGTTCTTC. It encodes CASSAGLAGYNEQFF. The chain employs TRBV9 and TRBJ2-1; 11 bases agree with TRBD2. This CDR3 region has 15 residues. CDR1 SGDLS and CDR2 YYNGEE come from the germline V gene. The ends lost 3 bases at V and 4 bases at J; junction bases unmatched: 3.

For the CDR3, the DNA is TGCGCCAGCAGCCAAGTCTCTCGGCGGGGGGGCCTCAGCTCCTACAATGAGCAGTTCTTC. Translation: CASSQVSRRGGLSSYNEQFF. The gene calls are TRBV4-1 and TRBJ2-1, with 9 bases matching TRBD2. The ends lost 1 base at V and 0 bases at J; junction bases unmatched: 13. CDR1 and CDR2 (germline): MGHRA, YSYEKL. This CDR3 is 20 amino acids long.

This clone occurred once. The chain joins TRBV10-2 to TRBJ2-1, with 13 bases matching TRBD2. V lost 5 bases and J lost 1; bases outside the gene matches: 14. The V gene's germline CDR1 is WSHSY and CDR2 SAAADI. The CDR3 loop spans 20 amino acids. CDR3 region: CASSRRTSGGSLASYNEQFF. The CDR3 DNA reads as TGCGCCAGCAGTCGCAGGACTAGCGGGGGAAGTTTGGCGTCCTACAATGAGCAGTTCTTC.

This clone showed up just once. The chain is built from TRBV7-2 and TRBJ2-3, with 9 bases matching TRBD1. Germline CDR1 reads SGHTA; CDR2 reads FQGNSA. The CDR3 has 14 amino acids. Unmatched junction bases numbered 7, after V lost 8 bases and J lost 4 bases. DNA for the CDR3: TGTGCCAGCTGGGCGGGACAGGGACCAGATACGCAGTATTTT. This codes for CASWAGQGPDTQYF.

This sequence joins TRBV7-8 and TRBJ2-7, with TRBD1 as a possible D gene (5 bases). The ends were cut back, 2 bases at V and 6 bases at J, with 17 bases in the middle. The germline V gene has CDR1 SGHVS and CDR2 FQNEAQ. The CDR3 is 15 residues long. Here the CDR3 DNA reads TGTGCCAGCAGCTTAAATCGACAGCTTTTAGGCGAGCAGTACTTC. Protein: CASSLNRQLLGEQYF.

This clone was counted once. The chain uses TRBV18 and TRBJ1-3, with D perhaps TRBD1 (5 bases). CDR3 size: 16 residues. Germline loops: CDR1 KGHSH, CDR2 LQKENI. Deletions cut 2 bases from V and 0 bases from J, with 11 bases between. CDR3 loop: CASSPGTAGSGNTIYF. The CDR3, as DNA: TGTGCCAGCTCACCAGGGACTGCGGGCTCTGGAAACACCATATATTTT.

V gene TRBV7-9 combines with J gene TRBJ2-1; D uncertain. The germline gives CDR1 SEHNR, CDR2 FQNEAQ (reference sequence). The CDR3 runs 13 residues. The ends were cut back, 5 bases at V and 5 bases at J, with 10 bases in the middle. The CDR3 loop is CASSSRMDNEQFF. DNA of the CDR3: TGTGCCAGCAGCAGTAGGATGGACAATGAGCAGTTCTTC. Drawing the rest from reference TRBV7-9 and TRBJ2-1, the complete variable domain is DTGVSQNPRHKITKRGQNVTFRCDPISEHNRLYWYRQTLGQGPEFLTYFQNEAQLEKSRLLSDRFSAERPKGSFSTLEIQRTEQGDSAMYLCASSSRMDNEQFFGPGTRLTVL.

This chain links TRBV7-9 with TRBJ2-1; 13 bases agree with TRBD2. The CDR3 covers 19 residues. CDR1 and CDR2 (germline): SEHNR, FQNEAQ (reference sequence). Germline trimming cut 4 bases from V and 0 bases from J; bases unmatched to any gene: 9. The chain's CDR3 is CASSSLTSGGLSSYNEQFF. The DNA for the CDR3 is TGTGCCAGCAGCTCCCTGACTAGCGGGGGGTTGAGCTCCTACAATGAGCAGTTCTTC.

The DNA of the CDR3 is TGTGCCAGCAGCCCGGGGGACAGGGGCCCCTATGGCTACACCTTC. The encoded protein is CASSPGDRGPYGYTF. The J gene is TRBJ1-2, the V gene TRBV7-3; 10 bases line up with TRBD1. The CDR3 has 15 residues. Germline-derived CDR1 and CDR2 are SGHTA and FQGTGA. The trim removed 5 bases at V and 4 bases at J, leaving 7 bases unmatched. The variable domain in full, completed from reference TRBV7-3 and TRBJ1-2, reads GAGVSQTPSNKVTEKGKYVELRCDPISGHTALYWYRQSLGQGPEFLIYFQGTGAADDSGLPNDRFFAVRPEGSVSTLKIQRTERGDSAVYLCASSPGDRGPYGYTFGSGTRLTVV.

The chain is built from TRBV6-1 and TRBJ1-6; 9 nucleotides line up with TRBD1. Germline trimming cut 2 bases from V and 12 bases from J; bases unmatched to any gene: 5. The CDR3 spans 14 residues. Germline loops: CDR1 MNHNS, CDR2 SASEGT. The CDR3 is CASSESTGGLPLHF. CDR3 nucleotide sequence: TGTGCCAGCAGTGAATCGACAGGGGGGTTACCCCTCCACTTT.

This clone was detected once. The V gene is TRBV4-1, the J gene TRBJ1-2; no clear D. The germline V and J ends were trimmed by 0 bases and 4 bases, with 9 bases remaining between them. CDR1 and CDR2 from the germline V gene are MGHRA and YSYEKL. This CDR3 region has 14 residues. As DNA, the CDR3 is TGCGCCAGCAGCCAAGAGAGGAAACTCTATGGCTACACCTTC. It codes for CASSQERKLYGYTF.

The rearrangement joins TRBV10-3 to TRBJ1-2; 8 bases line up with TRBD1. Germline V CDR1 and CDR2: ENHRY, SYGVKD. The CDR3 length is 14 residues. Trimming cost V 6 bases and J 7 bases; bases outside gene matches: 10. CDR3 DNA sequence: TGTGCCATCAGGCAACCCGACAGGGGAGGTGGCTACACCTTC. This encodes CAIRQPDRGGGYTF.

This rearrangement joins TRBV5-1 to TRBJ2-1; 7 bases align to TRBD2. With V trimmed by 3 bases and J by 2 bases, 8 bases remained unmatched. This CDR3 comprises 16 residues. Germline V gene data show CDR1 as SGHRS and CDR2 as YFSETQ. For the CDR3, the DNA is TGCGCCAGCAGCTCAAGCGGGGACCTGACCTACAATGAGCAGTTCTTC. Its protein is CASSSSGDLTYNEQFF.